This T cell receptor beta chain is from a study of T-cell memory formation after mild COVID-19. At least ten counts were recorded for this clonotype. TCRdb re-analysed the 5' RACE reads in MiXCR, keeping a single row per CDR3 protein. Among roughly 220,000 distinct CDR3 sequences, around 9.5% were seen once, and the ten largest hold around 3.3%. V was shortened by 4 bases and J by 4 bases, with 16 bases between the two germline ends. The CDR3 is 14 residues long. The V gene's germline CDR1 is DFQATT and CDR2 SNEGSKA (reference sequence). The specimen sequenced was PBMCs or a T cell subset sorted from them (not recorded which). This chain uses TRBV20-1 with TRBJ1-1, with D perhaps TRBD1 (6 bases). This TCR derives from a man aged 18 to 29 who had mild COVID-19 (a few samples of this study predate the infection). Cell type and time point are not known. DNA of the CDR3: TGCAGTGCTATTCCTCCCAGGGGCGGCACTGAAGCTTTCTTT. Encoded protein: CSAIPPRGGTEAFF.